This TCR beta chain was recorded in a study of response to subunit inactivated influenza vaccine. The sample holds a few counts of this clonotype. Each CDR3 protein gets one entry after TCRdb re-called the RT-PCR reads with MiXCR. The sample lists about 540,000 distinct CDR3 sequences, under 25% occurring once. V lost 6 bases and J 2 bases, leaving 12 bases between the germline ends. Germline lookup yields CDR1 SQVTM and CDR2 ANQGSEA. This CDR3 has 13 amino acids. These data were also filed under a second study, of T cells expressing NK-cell markers. That work adds: 5'RACE template switching with UMIs produced the TCR beta cDNA.

The sequenced sample was CD4+ T cells sorted from PBMCs, obtained about 11 days after vaccination. The clonotype originates from a man aged 45-65 years who received an inactivated influenza vaccine. The rearrangement links TRBV29-1 to TRBJ2-3; D may match TRBD1 or TRBD2 (6 bases each). DNA of the CDR3: TGCAGCGTGGGGGGCCTAGTCACAGATACGCAGTATTTT. This encodes CSVGGLVTDTQYF.